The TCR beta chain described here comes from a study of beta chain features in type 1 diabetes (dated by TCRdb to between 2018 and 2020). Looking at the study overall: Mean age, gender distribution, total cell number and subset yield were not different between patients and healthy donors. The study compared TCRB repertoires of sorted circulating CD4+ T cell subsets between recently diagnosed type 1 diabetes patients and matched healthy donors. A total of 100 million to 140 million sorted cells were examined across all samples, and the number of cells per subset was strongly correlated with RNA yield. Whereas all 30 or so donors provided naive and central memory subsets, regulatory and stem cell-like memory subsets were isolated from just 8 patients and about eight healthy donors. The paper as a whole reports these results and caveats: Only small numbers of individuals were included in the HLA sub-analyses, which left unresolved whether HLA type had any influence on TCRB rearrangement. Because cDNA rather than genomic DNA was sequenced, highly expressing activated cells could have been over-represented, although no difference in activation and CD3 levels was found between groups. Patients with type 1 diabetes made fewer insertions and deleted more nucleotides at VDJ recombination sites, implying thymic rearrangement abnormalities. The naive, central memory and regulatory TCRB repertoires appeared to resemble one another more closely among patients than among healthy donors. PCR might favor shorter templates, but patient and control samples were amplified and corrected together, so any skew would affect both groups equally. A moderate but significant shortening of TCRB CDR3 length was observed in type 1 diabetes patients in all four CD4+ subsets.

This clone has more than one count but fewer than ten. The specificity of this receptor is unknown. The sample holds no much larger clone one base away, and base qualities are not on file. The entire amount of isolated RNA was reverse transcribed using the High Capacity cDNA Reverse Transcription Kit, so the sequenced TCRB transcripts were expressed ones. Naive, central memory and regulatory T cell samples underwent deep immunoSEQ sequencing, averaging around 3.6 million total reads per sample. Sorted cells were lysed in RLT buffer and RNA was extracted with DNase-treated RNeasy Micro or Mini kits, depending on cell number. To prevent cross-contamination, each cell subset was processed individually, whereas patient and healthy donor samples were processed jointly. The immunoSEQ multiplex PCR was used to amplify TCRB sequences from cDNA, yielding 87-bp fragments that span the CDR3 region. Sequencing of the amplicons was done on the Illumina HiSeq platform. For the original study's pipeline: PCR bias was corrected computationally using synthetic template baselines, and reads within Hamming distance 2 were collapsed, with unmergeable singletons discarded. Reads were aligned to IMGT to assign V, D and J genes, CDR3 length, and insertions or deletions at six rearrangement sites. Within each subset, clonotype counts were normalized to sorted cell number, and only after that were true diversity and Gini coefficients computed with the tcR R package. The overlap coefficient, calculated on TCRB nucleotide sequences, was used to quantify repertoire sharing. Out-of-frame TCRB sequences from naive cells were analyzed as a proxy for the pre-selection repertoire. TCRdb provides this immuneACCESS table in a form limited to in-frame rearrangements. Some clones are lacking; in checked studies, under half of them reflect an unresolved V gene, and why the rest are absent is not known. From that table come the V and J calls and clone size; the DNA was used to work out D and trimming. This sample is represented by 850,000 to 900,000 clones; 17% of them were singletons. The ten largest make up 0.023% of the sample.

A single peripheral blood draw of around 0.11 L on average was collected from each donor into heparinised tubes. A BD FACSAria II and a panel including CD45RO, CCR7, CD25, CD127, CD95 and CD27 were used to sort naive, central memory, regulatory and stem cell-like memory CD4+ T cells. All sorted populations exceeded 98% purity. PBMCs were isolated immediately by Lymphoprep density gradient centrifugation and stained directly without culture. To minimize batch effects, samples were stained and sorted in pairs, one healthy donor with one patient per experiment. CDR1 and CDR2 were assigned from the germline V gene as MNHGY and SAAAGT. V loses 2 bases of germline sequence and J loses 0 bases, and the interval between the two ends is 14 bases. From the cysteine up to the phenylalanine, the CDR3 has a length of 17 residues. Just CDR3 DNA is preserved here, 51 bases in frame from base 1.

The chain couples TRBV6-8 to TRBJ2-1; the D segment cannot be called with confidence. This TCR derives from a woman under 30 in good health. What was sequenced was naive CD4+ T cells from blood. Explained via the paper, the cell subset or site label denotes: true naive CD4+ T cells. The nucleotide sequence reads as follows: TGTGCCAGCAGTTACGTTCACACCTTGAACTCCTACAATGAGCAGTTCTTC. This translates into CASSYVHTLNSYNEQFF.